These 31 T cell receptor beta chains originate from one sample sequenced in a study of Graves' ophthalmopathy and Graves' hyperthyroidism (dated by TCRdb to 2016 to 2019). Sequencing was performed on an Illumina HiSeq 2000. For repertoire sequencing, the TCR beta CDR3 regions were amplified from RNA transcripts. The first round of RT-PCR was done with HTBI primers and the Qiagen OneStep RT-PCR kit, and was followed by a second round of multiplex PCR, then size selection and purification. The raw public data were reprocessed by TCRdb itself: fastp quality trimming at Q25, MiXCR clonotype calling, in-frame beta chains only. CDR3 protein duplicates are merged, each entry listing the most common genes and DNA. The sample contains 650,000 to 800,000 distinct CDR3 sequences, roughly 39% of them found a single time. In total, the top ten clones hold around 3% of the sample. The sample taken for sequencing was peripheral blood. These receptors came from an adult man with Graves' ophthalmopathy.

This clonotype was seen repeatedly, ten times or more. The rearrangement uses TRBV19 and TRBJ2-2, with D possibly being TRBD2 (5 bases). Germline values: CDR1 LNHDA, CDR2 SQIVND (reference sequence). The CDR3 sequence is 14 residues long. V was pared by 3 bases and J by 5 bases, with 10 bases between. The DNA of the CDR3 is TGTGCCAGTAGTATCGTGGGAGAAACCGGGGAGCTGTTTTTT. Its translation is CASSIVGETGELFF.

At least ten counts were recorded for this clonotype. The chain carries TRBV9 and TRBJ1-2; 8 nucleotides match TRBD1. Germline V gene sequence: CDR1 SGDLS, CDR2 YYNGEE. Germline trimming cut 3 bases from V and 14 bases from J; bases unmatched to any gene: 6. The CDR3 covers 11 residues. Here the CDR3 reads CASSGDRFVTF. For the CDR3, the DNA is TGTGCCAGCAGCGGGGACAGGTTTGTTACCTTC. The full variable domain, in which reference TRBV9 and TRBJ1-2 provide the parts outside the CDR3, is DSGVTQTPKHLITATGQRVTLRCSPRSGDLSVYWYQQSLDQGLQFLIQYYNGEERAKGNILERFSAQQFPDLHSELNLSSLELGDSALYFCASSGDRFVTFGSGTRLTVV.

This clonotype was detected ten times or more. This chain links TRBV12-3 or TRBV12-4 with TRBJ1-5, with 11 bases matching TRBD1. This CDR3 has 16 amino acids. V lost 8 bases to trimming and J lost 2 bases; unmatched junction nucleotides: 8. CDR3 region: CASALDRGLGNQPQHF. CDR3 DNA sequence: TGTGCCAGCGCGTTGGACAGGGGGCTCGGCAATCAGCCCCAGCATTTT.

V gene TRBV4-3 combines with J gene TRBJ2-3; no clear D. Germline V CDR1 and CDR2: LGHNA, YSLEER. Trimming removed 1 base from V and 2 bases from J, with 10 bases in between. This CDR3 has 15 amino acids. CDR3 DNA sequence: TGCGCCAGCAGCCAAGTGCGGAAGCTCACAGATACGCAGTATTTT. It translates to CASSQVRKLTDTQYF.

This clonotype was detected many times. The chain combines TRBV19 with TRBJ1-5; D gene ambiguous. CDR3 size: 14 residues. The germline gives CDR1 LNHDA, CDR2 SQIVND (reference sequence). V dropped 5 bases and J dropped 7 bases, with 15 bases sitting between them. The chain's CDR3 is CASSSFERQQPQHF. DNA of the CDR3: TGTGCCAGTAGTTCTTTTGAGAGGCAGCAGCCCCAGCATTTT.

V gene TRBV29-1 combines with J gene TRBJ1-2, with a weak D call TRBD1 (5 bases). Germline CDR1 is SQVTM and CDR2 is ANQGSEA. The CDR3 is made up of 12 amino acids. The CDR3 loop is CRPWGTNYGYTF. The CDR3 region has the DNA TGCAGACCGTGGGGCACTAACTATGGCTACACCTTC.

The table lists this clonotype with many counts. This CDR3 reads CAISATKGYEQYF. In DNA form, the CDR3 reads TGTGCCATCAGTGCGACAAAAGGCTACGAGCAGTACTTC. The chain employs TRBV10-3 and TRBJ2-7; D not resolved. Germline loops: CDR1 ENHRY, CDR2 SYGVKD. Trimming took 4 bases from V and 3 from J, leaving 10 bases between them. The CDR3 totals 13 residues.

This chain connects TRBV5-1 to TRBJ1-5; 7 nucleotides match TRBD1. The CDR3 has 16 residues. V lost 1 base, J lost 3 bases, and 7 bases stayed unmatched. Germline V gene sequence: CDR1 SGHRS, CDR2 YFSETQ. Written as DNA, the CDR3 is TGCGCCAGCAGCTTGCAGGACGGGACAGACAATCAGCCCCAGCATTTT. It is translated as CASSLQDGTDNQPQHF.

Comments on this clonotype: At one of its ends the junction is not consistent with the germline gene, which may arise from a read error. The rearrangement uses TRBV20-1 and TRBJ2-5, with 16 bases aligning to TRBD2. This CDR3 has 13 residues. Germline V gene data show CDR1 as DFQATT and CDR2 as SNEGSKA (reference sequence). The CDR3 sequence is CSAGTSGGETQYF. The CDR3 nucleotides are TGCAGTGCCGGGACTAGCGGGGGGGAGACCCAATACTTC.

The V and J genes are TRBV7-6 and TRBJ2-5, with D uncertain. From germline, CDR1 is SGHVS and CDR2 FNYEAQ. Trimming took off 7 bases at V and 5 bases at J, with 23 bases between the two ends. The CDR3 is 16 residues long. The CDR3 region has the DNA TGTGCCAGCACCACAACCACGACCTGGCCCCAGGAGACCCAGTACTTC. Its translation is CASTTTTTWPQETQYF.

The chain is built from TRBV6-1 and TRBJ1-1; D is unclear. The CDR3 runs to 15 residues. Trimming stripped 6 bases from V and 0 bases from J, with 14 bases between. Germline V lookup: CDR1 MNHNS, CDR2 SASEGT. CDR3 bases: TGTGCCAGCAGCCTCAATTGGCAATTGAACACTGAAGCTTTCTTT. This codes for CASSLNWQLNTEAFF.

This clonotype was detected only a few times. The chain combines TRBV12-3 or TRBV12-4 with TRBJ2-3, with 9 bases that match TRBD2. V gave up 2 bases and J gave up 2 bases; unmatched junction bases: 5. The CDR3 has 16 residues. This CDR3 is CASSLRASGATDTQYF. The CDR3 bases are TGTGCCAGCAGTTTAAGGGCTAGCGGGGCCACAGATACGCAGTATTTT.

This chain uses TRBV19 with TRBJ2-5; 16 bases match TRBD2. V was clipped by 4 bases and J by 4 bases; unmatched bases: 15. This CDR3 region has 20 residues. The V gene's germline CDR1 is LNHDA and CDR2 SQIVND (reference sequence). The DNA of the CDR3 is TGTGCCAGTAGTAATAGGCTCGGGACTAGCGGGAGGGCCGAGAGAGAGACCCAGTACTTC. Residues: CASSNRLGTSGRAERETQYF.

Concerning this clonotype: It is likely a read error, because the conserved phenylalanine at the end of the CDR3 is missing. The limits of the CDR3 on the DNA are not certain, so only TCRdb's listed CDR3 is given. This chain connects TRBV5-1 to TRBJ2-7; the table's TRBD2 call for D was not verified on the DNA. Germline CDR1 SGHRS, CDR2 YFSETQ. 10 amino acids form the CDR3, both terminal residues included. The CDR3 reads CASSLVAVNT.

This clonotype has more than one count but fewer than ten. CDR3 bases: TGTGCCAGCAGCCAGGGCAGCAACCTGCAGCCCCAGCATTTT. This translates into CASSQGSNLQPQHF. The chain couples TRBV14 to TRBJ1-5, with unresolved D. This CDR3 contains 14 residues. The V end was cut by 3 bases, the J end by 7 bases, with 13 bases between. Looked up from germline, CDR1 is SGHDN and CDR2 is FVKESK.

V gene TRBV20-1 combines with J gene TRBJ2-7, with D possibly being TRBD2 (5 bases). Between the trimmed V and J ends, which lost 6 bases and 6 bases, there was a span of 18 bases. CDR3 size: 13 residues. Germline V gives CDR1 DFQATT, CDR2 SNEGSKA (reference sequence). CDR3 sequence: CSATRSVSTEQYF. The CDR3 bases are TGCAGTGCCACTAGAAGTGTGAGTACCGAGCAGTACTTC.

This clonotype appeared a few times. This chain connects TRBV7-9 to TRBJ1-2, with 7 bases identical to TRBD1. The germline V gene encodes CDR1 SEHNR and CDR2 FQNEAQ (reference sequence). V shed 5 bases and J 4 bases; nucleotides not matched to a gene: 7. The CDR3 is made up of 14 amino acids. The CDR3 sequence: CASSQGQALYGYTF. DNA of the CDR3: TGTGCCAGCAGCCAAGGACAGGCCCTCTATGGCTACACCTTC.

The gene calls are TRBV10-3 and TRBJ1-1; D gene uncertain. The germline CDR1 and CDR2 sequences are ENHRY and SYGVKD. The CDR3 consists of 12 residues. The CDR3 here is CARGRVETEAFF. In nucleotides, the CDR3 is TGTGCTAGAGGGAGGGTCGAAACTGAAGCTTTCTTT.

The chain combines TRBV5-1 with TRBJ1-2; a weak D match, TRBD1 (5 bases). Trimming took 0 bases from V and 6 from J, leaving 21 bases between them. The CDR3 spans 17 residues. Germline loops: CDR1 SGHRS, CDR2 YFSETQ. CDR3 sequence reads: CASSLEVRSRGDHGYTF. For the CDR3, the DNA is TGCGCCAGCAGCTTGGAGGTCAGGTCGAGAGGGGATCATGGCTACACCTTC.

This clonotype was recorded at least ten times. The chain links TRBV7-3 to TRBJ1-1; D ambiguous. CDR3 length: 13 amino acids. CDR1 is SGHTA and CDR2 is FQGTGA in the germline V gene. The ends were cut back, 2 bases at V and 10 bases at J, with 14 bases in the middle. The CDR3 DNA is TGTGCCAGCAGCTTAGTCACGGACGACCTAGCTTTCTTT. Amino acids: CASSLVTDDLAFF.

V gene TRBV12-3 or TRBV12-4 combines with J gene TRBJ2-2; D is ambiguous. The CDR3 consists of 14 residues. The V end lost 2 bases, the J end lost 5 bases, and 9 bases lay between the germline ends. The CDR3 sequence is CASSLLPRTGELFF. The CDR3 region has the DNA TGTGCCAGCAGTTTACTCCCAAGAACCGGGGAGCTGTTTTTT.

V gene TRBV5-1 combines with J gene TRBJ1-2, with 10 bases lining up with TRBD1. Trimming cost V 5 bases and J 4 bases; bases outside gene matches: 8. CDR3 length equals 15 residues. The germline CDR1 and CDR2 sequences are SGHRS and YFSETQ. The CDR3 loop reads CASRDRDRGGYGYTF. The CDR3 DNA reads TGCGCCAGCAGAGACCGGGACAGGGGTGGCTATGGCTACACCTTC.

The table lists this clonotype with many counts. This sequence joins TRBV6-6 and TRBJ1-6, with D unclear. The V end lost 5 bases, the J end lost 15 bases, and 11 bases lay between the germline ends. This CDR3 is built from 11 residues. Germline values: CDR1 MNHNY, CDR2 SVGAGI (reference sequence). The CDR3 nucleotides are TGTGCCAGCAGTCAAGGGCCGGGCCTCCACTTT. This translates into CASSQGPGLHF.

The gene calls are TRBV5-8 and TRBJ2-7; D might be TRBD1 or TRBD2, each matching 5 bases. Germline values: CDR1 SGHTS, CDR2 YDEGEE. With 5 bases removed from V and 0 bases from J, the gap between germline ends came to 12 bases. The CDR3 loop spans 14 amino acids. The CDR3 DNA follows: TGTGCCAGCAGACGGGACGGTAGCTCCTACGAGCAGTACTTC. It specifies CASRRDGSSYEQYF. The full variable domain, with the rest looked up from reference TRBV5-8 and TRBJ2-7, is EAGVTQSPTHLIKTRGQQATLRCSPISGHTSVYWYQQALGLGLQFLLWYDEGEERNRGNFPPRFSGRQFPNYSSELNVNALELEDSALYLCASRRDGSSYEQYFGPGTRLTVT.

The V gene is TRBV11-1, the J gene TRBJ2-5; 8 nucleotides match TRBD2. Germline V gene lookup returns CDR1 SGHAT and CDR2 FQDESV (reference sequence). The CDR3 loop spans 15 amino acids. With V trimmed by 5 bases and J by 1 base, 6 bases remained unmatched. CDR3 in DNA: TGTGCCAGCAGCCCACTCGGGACTAGCCAAGAGACCCAGTACTTC. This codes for CASSPLGTSQETQYF.

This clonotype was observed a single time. In DNA form, the CDR3 reads TGTGCCACCAGCAGCCCCCTCTCTACGGGAGGGCCACACGAGCAGTACTTC. Amino acid sequence: CATSSPLSTGGPHEQYF. The rearrangement uses TRBV15 and TRBJ2-7; 8 bases map to TRBD2. The CDR3 has 17 residues. The V gene's germline CDR1 is LNHNV and CDR2 YYDKDF (reference sequence). The V gene end was trimmed by 3 bases and the J gene end by 5 bases; junction bases not matched to a gene: 15. Supplemented by reference TRBV15 and TRBJ2-7, the full variable domain reads DAMVIQNPRYQVTQFGKPVTLSCSQTLNHNVMYWYQQKSSQAPKLLFHYYDKDFNNEADTPDNFQSRRPNTSFCFLDIRSPGLGDTAMYLCATSSPLSTGGPHEQYFGPGTRLTVT.

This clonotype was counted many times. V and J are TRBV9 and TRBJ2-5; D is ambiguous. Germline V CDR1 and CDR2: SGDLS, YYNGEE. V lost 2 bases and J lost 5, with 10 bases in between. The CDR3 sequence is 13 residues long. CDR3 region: CASSVGVWETQYF. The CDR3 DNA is TGTGCCAGCAGCGTTGGAGTGTGGGAGACCCAGTACTTC.

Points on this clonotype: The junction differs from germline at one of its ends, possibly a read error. CDR3 DNA sequence: TGCGCCAGCAGCCTAAACAGGGGATCTAATGAAAAACTGTTTTTT. This translates into CASSLNRGSNEKLFF. The chain uses TRBV7-2 and TRBJ1-4; 7 nucleotides agree with TRBD1. Germline loops: CDR1 SGHTA, CDR2 FQGNSA. CDR3 length equals 15 residues.

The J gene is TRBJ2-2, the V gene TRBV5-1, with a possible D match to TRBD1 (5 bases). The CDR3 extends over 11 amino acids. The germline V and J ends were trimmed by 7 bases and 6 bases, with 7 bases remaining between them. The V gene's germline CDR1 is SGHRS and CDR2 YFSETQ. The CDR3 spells CASGAPGELFF. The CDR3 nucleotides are TGCGCCAGCGGGGCCCCCGGGGAGCTGTTTTTT.

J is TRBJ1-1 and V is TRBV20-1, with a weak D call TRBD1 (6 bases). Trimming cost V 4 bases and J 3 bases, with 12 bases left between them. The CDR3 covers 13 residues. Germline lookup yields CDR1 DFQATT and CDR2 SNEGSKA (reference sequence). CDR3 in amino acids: CSAIQGGDTEAFF. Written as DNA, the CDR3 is TGCAGTGCTATACAGGGAGGCGACACTGAAGCTTTCTTT.

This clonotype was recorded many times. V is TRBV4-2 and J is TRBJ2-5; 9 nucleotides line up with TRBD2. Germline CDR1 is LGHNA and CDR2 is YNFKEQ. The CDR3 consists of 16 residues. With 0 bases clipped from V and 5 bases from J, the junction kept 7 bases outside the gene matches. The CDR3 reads CASSQDSAGGPETQYF. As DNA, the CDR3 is TGTGCCAGCAGCCAAGATAGTGCGGGAGGGCCCGAGACCCAGTACTTC.